A single sample gave rise to the 17 T cell receptor beta chains below, sequenced in a study of blood T cell repertoires in COVID-19. This table comes from immunoSEQ multiplex PCR, and its TCRdb copy is limited to in-frame clones, with some not included. The sample holds around 170,000 clones, 80% to 90% seen once. Sequencing input: peripheral blood. These receptors were taken from a young man who had recovered from COVID-19.

The rearrangement joins TRBV6-6 to TRBJ2-5; 7 bases are a match to TRBD2. The germline CDR1 and CDR2 sequences are MNHNY and SVGAGI (reference sequence). The CDR3 is made up of 14 amino acids. Germline trimming cut 5 bases from V and 5 bases from J; bases unmatched to any gene: 8. The CDR3 is CASSPSGRFETQYF. In DNA form, the CDR3 reads TGTGCCAGCAGTCCTAGCGGTCGTTTTGAGACCCAGTACTTC.

The chain links TRBV2 to TRBJ2-5, with 7 bases aligning to TRBD2. Unmatched junction bases numbered 4, after V lost 1 base and J lost 2 bases. CDR1 SNHLY and CDR2 FYNNEI come from the germline V gene. The length of the CDR3 is 15 residues. CDR3 nucleotides: TGTGCCAGCAGTGAAGTGGGAGGGTGGCAAGAGACCCAGTACTTC. Its translation is CASSEVGGWQETQYF.

The rearrangement links TRBV7-9 to TRBJ1-6, with 8 bases matching TRBD1. Germline V gene data show CDR1 as SEHNR and CDR2 as FQNEAQ (reference sequence). The CDR3 runs 16 residues. V lost 1 base to trimming and J lost 6 bases; unmatched junction nucleotides: 5. Written as DNA, the CDR3 is TGTGCCAGCAGCTTAGGTACCGGACAGGGTAATTCACCCCTCCACTTT. As protein: CASSLGTGQGNSPLHF.

The rearrangement joins TRBV5-4 to TRBJ2-7; the match to TRBD2 covers 11 bases. The V segment lost 0 bases and the J segment 3 bases; nucleotides outside the gene matches: 2. This CDR3 has 15 residues. Germline V CDR1 and CDR2: SGHNT, YYREEE (reference sequence). CDR3 loop: CASSLGTSGSYEQYF. The DNA of the CDR3 is TGTGCCAGCAGCTTGGGCACTAGCGGGAGCTACGAGCAGTACTTC.

The rearrangement joins TRBV7-9 to TRBJ2-5; 11 bases fit TRBD2. The CDR3 is 17 amino acids. Trimming cost V 5 bases and J 5 bases; bases outside gene matches: 13. Per the germline V gene, CDR1 is SEHNR and CDR2 is FQNEAQ (reference sequence). CDR3 coding DNA: TGTGCCAGCAGCGTCCGGAAGGGGACTAGCGGATACGAGACCCAGTACTTC. Protein: CASSVRKGTSGYETQYF.

The chain carries TRBV5-4 and TRBJ1-6; tentative D call: TRBD1 (5 bases). The V and J ends lost 1 base and 9 bases respectively, with 11 bases between them. CDR1 is SGHNT, CDR2 YYREEE, per germline (reference sequence). The CDR3 sequence is 14 residues long. CDR3 sequence reads: CASSLQGPGSPLHF. Here the CDR3 DNA reads TGTGCCAGCAGCTTGCAGGGCCCCGGTTCACCCCTCCACTTT.

The V call is TRBV4-2, the J call TRBJ1-4, with 9 bases matching TRBD1. CDR3 length: 16 amino acids. Germline lookup yields CDR1 LGHNA and CDR2 YNFKEQ. The V segment lost 1 base and the J segment 10 bases; nucleotides outside the gene matches: 10. Here the CDR3 reads CASSQALSTGGGKLFF. In nucleotides, the CDR3 is TGTGCCAGCAGCCAAGCCCTTTCGACAGGGGGGGGAAAACTGTTTTTT.

The chain employs TRBV5-1 and TRBJ1-2; tentative D call: TRBD1 (5 bases). The CDR3 contains 13 residues. CDR1 and CDR2 (germline): SGHRS, YFSETQ. The V end was cut by 4 bases, the J end by 7 bases, with 14 bases between. The CDR3 spells CASSPPGGFGYTF. In DNA, the CDR3 is TGCGCCAGCAGCCCGCCGGGGGGGTTTGGCTACACCTTC.

The chain joins TRBV30 to TRBJ1-1, with D unresolved. Germline values: CDR1 GTSNPN, CDR2 SVGIG (reference sequence). The CDR3 covers 12 residues. V was trimmed by 0 bases and J by 0 bases, leaving 2 bases between them. CDR3 in amino acids: CAWSVMNTEAFF. DNA of the CDR3: TGTGCCTGGAGTGTCATGAACACTGAAGCTTTCTTT.

The V and J genes are TRBV13 and TRBJ2-2; D gene ambiguous. This CDR3 has 17 residues. V was pared by 0 bases and J by 5 bases, with 16 bases between. Per the germline V gene, CDR1 is PRHDT and CDR2 is FYEKMQ (reference sequence). The CDR3 region has the DNA TGTGCCAGCAGCTTAGGCAACTCCATCGTCGCTACCGGGGAGCTGTTTTTT. Its protein product is CASSLGNSIVATGELFF.

This sequence joins TRBV29-1 and TRBJ2-3; 15 bases agree with TRBD2. Trimming cost V 6 bases and J 1 base; bases outside gene matches: 8. Per the germline V gene, CDR1 is SQVTM and CDR2 is ANQGSEA. The CDR3 is 17 residues long. Here the CDR3 reads CSVQGLAGGKGTDTQYF. CDR3 bases: TGCAGCGTCCAGGGACTAGCGGGAGGAAAGGGCACAGATACGCAGTATTTT.

This clone showed up just a few times. The chain joins TRBV2 to TRBJ1-2; the match to TRBD1 covers 12 bases. The ends lost 4 bases at V and 8 bases at J; junction bases unmatched: 5. From germline, CDR1 is SNHLY and CDR2 FYNNEI. The CDR3 loop spans 14 amino acids. The CDR3 region is CASSAGTGGRGYTF. In DNA form, the CDR3 reads TGTGCCAGCAGTGCTGGGACAGGGGGCAGGGGCTACACCTTC.

The chain has TRBV4-1 and TRBJ1-1, with D possibly being TRBD1 (5 bases). Germline CDR1 and CDR2: MGHRA and YSYEKL. V was pared by 4 bases and J by 5 bases, with 17 bases between. The CDR3 is 15 amino acids. The CDR3 reads CASSRYPPGSTEAFF. The CDR3 DNA sequence: TGCGCCAGCAGCCGCTACCCTCCAGGGTCTACTGAAGCTTTCTTT.

This sequence joins TRBV7-9 and TRBJ2-6; the D is unclear. CDR3 size: 14 residues. V lost 7 bases to trimming and J lost 0 bases, with 7 bases between them. Germline loops: CDR1 SEHNR, CDR2 FQNEAQ (reference sequence). DNA of the CDR3: TGTGCCAGCACCGCCGGCTCTGGGGCCAACGTCCTGACTTTC. It is translated as CASTAGSGANVLTF.

The rearrangement links TRBV28 to TRBJ1-3; TRBD1 agrees at 8 bases. CDR3 length: 13 amino acids. V was clipped by 5 bases and J by 8 bases; unmatched bases: 5. CDR1 and CDR2 from the germline V gene are MDHEN and SYDVKM. The CDR3 sequence: CASSPGQGYTIYF. The CDR3 nucleotides are TGTGCCAGCAGTCCCGGACAGGGATACACCATATATTTT.

This clone was seen once. The CDR3 DNA is TGTGCCTGGAGTCCCCCTGGGGCCGCGGGAAACACCATATATTTT. Residues: CAWSPPGAAGNTIYF. This rearrangement joins TRBV30 to TRBJ1-3, with a weak D call TRBD1 (5 bases). CDR1 and CDR2 (germline): GTSNPN, SVGIG (reference sequence). The CDR3 runs 15 residues. Trimming took 2 bases from V and 4 from J, leaving 15 bases between them.

The chain couples TRBV6-2 or TRBV6-3 to TRBJ2-7, with 10 bases lining up with TRBD2. With V trimmed by 2 bases and J by 0 bases, 7 bases remained unmatched. The V gene's germline CDR1 is MNHEY and CDR2 SVGEGT. CDR3 length equals 17 residues. In DNA, the CDR3 is TGTGCCAGCAGTTACCCGACTAGCGGGTATATCTCCTACGAGCAGTACTTC. Translated, it gives CASSYPTSGYISYEQYF.